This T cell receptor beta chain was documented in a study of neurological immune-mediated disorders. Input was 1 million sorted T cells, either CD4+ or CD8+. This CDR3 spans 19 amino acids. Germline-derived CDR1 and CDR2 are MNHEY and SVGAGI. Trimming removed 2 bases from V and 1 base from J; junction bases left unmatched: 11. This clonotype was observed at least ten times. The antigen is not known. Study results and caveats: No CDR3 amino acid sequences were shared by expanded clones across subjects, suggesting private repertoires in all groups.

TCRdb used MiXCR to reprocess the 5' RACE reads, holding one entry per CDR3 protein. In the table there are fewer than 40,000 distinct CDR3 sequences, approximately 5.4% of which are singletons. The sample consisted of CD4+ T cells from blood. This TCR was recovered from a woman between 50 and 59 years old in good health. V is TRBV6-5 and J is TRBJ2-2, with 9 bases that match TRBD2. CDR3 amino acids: CASSYRGGRGRQNTGELFF. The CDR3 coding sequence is TGTGCCAGCAGTTACCGAGGCGGGAGGGGGCGACAGAACACCGGGGAGCTGTTTTTT.